The present T cell receptor (beta chain) was sequenced within a study of cytomegalovirus exposure and HLA in healthy donors. Overall study results and limits: HLA restriction was apparent for most CMV-associated TCR beta chains in a later analysis.

The CDR3 contains 14 residues. Germline CDR1 and CDR2: MNHEY and SVGAGI. V was pared by 7 bases and J by 4 bases, with 13 bases between. This clone was detected only a few times. What it binds is unknown. The PCR had 60 Vbeta and 13 Jbeta primers. Original handling: It was a later analysis that counted approximately 81 million unique TCR beta chains, of which approximately 9.9 million were shared. Sequenced by immunoSEQ multiplex PCR; TCRdb stores in-frame clones only, minus some. V, J and clone size reflect that table, while D and trimming were determined from the DNA. Of 85,000 to 90,000 clones listed, approximately 76% are singletons.

The sample comprised PBMCs. This TCR came from a man younger than 40 in good health and CMV-seropositive. The V and J genes are TRBV6-5 and TRBJ2-2, with D maybe TRBD2 (5 bases). The CDR3 here is CASKRDEVTGELFF. The CDR3 DNA is TGTGCCAGCAAGAGGGATGAGGTCACCGGGGAGCTGTTTTTT.